The rows below give T cell receptor beta chains drawn from one sample of a study of tumor-infiltrating lymphocytes in primary liver carcinoma. TCRdb re-analysed the multiplex PCR reads in MiXCR, keeping a single row per CDR3 protein. The table records approximately 30,000 distinct CDR3 sequences, 70% to 80% of them present only once. The specimen was liver tumor tissue from sampling region 3. The receptors derive from a woman aged 30 to 39 with primary liver carcinoma and hepatitis B virus infection. Both conserved end residues are part of each CDR3. Fields, in order: clone size, D gene, J gene, V gene, CDR3 DNA, CDR3 protein. The D gene is left open where the match is weak. Not all rows give a size; the values are once, few, many and, for expanded clones, a class.

clone size: -; D gene: TRBD1; J gene: TRBJ2-2; V gene: TRBV6-5; CDR3 DNA: TGTGCCAGCAATCAGCGGACAGGGTTCACGGGGGAGCTGTTTTTT; CDR3 protein: CASNQRTGFTGELFF
clone size: -; D gene: -; J gene: TRBJ2-7; V gene: TRBV7-8; CDR3 DNA: TGTGGCAGGAGCTCGGGTCGCGGTCGTACTATGAGCCCCTACGAGCAGCACTTC; CDR3 protein: CGRSSGRGRTMSPYEQHF
clone size: once; D gene: -; J gene: TRBJ2-7; V gene: TRBV30; CDR3 DNA: TGCGCCTGGAGCCCGGGTCCCCAGAACGAGCAGTACTTC; CDR3 protein: CAWSPGPQNEQYF
clone size: once; D gene: -; J gene: TRBJ1-5; V gene: TRBV12-5; CDR3 DNA: TGTGCCAGTGGCCGAGAAGAGACGGCCGGGGATAGCAATCAGTCCCAGCATTTT; CDR3 protein: CASGREETAGDSNQSQHF
clone size: -; D gene: -; J gene: TRBJ2-1; V gene: TRBV11-2; CDR3 DNA: TGTGCCAGCAGCCGACTAAACCCCGTGGTTGCCAATGGGCAGTTTTTC; CDR3 protein: CASSRLNPVVANGQFF
clone size: few; D gene: TRBD1; J gene: TRBJ2-2; V gene: TRBV6-5; CDR3 DNA: TGTACCAGCAGTCCGCGGACAGGGTTCACAGGGGAACTGTTTTTT; CDR3 protein: CTSSPRTGFTGELFF
clone size: once; D gene: -; J gene: TRBJ2-5; V gene: TRBV11-2; CDR3 DNA: TGTGTCAGCAGCTCCCGGGTACTAGTAGGGACCCAGTACTTC; CDR3 protein: CVSSSRVLVGTQYF
clone size: -; D gene: -; J gene: TRBJ2-2; V gene: TRBV6-6; CDR3 DNA: TGTGCCAGCAGTCTGACAGGAAACACCGGGGAGCAGTTTTTT; CDR3 protein: CASSLTGNTGEQFF
clone size: -; D gene: -; J gene: TRBJ2-3; V gene: TRBV5-4; CDR3 DNA: TGTGCCAGCATCGTAGACGGACACCCTCCACCCACAGATATACAGTATTTT; CDR3 protein: CASIVDGHPPPTDIQYF
clone size: many; D gene: TRBD2; J gene: TRBJ2-1; V gene: TRBV7-3; CDR3 DNA: TGTGCCAGCAGCGCCGGGACTAGTTTGCGAAATGAGCAGTTCTTC; CDR3 protein: CASSAGTSLRNEQFF
clone size: -; D gene: -; J gene: TRBJ1-2; V gene: TRBV28; CDR3 DNA: TGTGCCAGCAGTTTAATCCCCTATGGCTGCACTTTC; CDR3 protein: CASSLIPYGCTF
clone size: -; D gene: TRBD2; J gene: TRBJ2-1; V gene: TRBV13; CDR3 DNA: TGTGCCAGCAGCTCTAGCGGGAGGGCCGTCAATGGGCAGTTCTTC; CDR3 protein: CASSSSGRAVNGQFF
clone size: -; D gene: -; J gene: TRBJ1-5; V gene: TRBV6-2/TRBV6-3; CDR3 DNA: TGTGCCATCAGTTACCGGGACAATCAGTTCCAGCATTTT; CDR3 protein: CAISYRDNQFQHF
clone size: -; D gene: -; J gene: TRBJ2-7; V gene: TRBV30; CDR3 DNA: TGTGCCTGGAGTCCGGGTCCCCCGAACGACCAGTACTTC; CDR3 protein: CAWSPGPPNDQYF
clone size: -; D gene: -; J gene: TRBJ2-2; V gene: TRBV6-1; CDR3 DNA: TGTGCCAGCAGTGAATCGTTGGGATGTTTCGGGGAGCTGTTTTTT; CDR3 protein: CASSESLGCFGELFF
clone size: -; D gene: -; J gene: TRBJ1-2; V gene: TRBV6-5; CDR3 DNA: TGTGCCAACATGGGGGGCCCCACGATGCAGGGGCAAGCTGGCTACACCTTC; CDR3 protein: CANMGGPTMQGQAGYTF
clone size: -; D gene: -; J gene: TRBJ2-7; V gene: TRBV4-3; CDR3 DNA: TGCGCCAGCAGCCTAGCTTTGATGGGGGGTCACACTAGCTACGAGCAGTACTTC; CDR3 protein: CASSLALMGGHTSYEQYF
clone size: -; D gene: TRBD2; J gene: TRBJ2-2; V gene: TRBV28; CDR3 DNA: TGTGCCAGCAGTCCGTGGGACGGGGGGTTGACCGGGGAGCTGTTTTTT; CDR3 protein: CASSPWDGGLTGELFF
clone size: -; D gene: TRBD1; J gene: TRBJ1-2; V gene: TRBV11-2; CDR3 DNA: TGTGCCGGCATTCAGGGGGGGAGTGGAGGCTACACCTTC; CDR3 protein: CAGIQGGSGGYTF
clone size: -; D gene: TRBD1; J gene: TRBJ1-5; V gene: TRBV12-3/TRBV12-4; CDR3 DNA: TGTGCCAGCAGGCCGACAGGGTTTACTCAGCCCCAGCATTTT; CDR3 protein: CASRPTGFTQPQHF
clone size: -; D gene: TRBD2; J gene: TRBJ2-3; V gene: TRBV11-2; CDR3 DNA: TGTGTCAGCAGCCCTGGACTAGCGGGCCCAAATATGCAGTATTTT; CDR3 protein: CVSSPGLAGPNMQYF
clone size: -; D gene: -; J gene: TRBJ1-1; V gene: TRBV14; CDR3 DNA: TGTGCCAGCAGCCAATCTGGGTGTGTGGTTTTCTTT; CDR3 protein: CASSQSGCVVFF
clone size: -; D gene: TRBD2; J gene: TRBJ2-1; V gene: TRBV11-2; CDR3 DNA: TGTGCCAGTAACACCTCTCTAGCGGGAGTATACAATGAGCAGTTCTTC; CDR3 protein: CASNTSLAGVYNEQFF
clone size: -; D gene: -; J gene: TRBJ2-1; V gene: TRBV11-3; CDR3 DNA: TGTGCCGGCGCTAGCAGGAGTGTGAATAAGCAGTTCTTC; CDR3 protein: CAGASRSVNKQFF
clone size: many; D gene: TRBD2; J gene: TRBJ2-1; V gene: TRBV12-3/TRBV12-4; CDR3 DNA: TGTGCCAGCAGCGGGGGACTAGCCATCAATGAGCAGTTCTTC; CDR3 protein: CASSGGLAINEQFF
clone size: -; D gene: -; J gene: TRBJ1-2; V gene: TRBV28; CDR3 DNA: -; CDR3 protein: CASRSRRFSYGCTF
clone size: -; D gene: -; J gene: TRBJ2-1; V gene: TRBV5-4; CDR3 DNA: TGTGCTAGCAGCTCGACTACCCCAAGCTCCTACAATGAGCAGTTCTTC; CDR3 protein: CASSSTTPSSYNEQFF
clone size: -; D gene: -; J gene: TRBJ2-7; V gene: TRBV5-1; CDR3 DNA: TGTGCCAGCAGCTTCTCTAGGGGTAATACCTACGAGCAGTACTTC; CDR3 protein: CASSFSRGNTYEQYF
clone size: -; D gene: TRBD1; J gene: TRBJ2-1; V gene: TRBV29-1; CDR3 DNA: TGCAGCGTTGAATGGGACAGGATTAGATCTTACTATGAGCAGTTCTTC; CDR3 protein: CSVEWDRIRSYYEQFF
clone size: -; D gene: -; J gene: TRBJ2-5; V gene: TRBV29-1; CDR3 DNA: TGCAGCGGTAGACTAGACCAGGAGAGTCAGTACTTC; CDR3 protein: CSGRLDQESQYF
clone size: -; D gene: -; J gene: TRBJ2-2; V gene: TRBV11-1; CDR3 DNA: TGTGCCAGCAGCAGAGTTATGGCGGGAATGTCCGGGGTGCTGTTTTTT; CDR3 protein: CASSRVMAGMSGVLFF
clone size: -; D gene: -; J gene: TRBJ2-3; V gene: TRBV24-1; CDR3 DNA: TGTGCCACCAGTGATTCCCAGGGGGGCAGGTCAAATACGCAGTATTTT; CDR3 protein: CATSDSQGGRSNTQYF
clone size: many; D gene: -; J gene: TRBJ1-5; V gene: TRBV4-1; CDR3 DNA: TGCGCCAGCAGCCAAGGGTCGGGTCAGCCCCAGCATTTT; CDR3 protein: CASSQGSGQPQHF